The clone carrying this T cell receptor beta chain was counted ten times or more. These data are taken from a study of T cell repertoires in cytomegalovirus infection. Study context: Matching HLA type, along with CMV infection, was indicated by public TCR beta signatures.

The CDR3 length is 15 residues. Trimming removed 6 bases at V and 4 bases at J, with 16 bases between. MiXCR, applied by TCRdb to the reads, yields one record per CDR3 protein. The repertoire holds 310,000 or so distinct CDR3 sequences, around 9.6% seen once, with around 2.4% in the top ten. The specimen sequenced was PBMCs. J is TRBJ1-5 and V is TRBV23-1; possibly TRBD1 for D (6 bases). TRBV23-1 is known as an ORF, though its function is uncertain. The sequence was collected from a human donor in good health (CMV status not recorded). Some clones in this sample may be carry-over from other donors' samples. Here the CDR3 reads CASRTGASYNQPQHF. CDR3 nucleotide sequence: TGCGCCAGCAGGACGGGGGCCTCCTATAATCAGCCCCAGCATTTT.